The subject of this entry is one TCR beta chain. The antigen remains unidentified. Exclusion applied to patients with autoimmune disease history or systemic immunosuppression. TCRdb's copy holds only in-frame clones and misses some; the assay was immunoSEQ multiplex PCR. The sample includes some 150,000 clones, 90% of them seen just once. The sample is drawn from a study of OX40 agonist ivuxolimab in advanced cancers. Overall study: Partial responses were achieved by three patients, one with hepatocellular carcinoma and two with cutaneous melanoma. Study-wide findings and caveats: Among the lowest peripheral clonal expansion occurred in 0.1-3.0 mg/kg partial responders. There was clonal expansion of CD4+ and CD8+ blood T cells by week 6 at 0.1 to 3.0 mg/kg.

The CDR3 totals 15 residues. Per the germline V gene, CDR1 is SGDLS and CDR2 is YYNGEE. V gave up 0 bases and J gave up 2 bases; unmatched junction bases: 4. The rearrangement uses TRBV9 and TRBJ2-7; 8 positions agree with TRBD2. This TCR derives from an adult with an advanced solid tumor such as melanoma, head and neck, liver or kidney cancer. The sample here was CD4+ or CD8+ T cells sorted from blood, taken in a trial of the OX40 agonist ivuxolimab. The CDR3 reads CASSVGGTSTYEQYF. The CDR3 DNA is TGTGCCAGCAGCGTAGGAGGGACTAGTACCTACGAGCAGTACTTC.